The 26 T cell receptor beta chains below all came from one sample that was sequenced in a study of PD-1 blockade in classical Hodgkin lymphoma. In every patient, relapse followed autologous stem cell transplantation, while exposure to brentuximab vedotin differed. This table comes from immunoSEQ multiplex PCR, and its TCRdb copy is limited to in-frame clones, with some not included. The table includes around 39,000 clones, 76% detected once. This material consisted of peripheral blood mononuclear cells (PBMCs), taken before the second cycle of nivolumab. The receptors shown here come from a human donor with classical Hodgkin lymphoma.

The CDR3 loop is CSVEGSGEETQYF. The CDR3 DNA follows: TGCAGCGTTGAAGGGAGCGGGGAAGAGACCCAGTACTTC. V and J are TRBV29-1 and TRBJ2-5, with 7 nucleotides matching TRBD2. This CDR3 comprises 13 residues. Germline CDR1 SQVTM, CDR2 ANQGSEA. Trimming at V came to 1 base and at J to 3 bases, leaving 2 bases not matched to a gene.

The genes are TRBV9 and TRBJ1-4; no definite D call. The V end lost 7 bases, the J end lost 4 bases, and 14 bases lay between the germline ends. Per germline, CDR1 SGDLS and CDR2 YYNGEE. This CDR3 comprises 14 residues. The CDR3 nucleotides read TGTGCCAGCGGTCAGGCGGCTCATAATGAAAAACTGTTTTTT. Translation: CASGQAAHNEKLFF.

The chain carries TRBV10-1 and TRBJ2-3; D perhaps matches TRBD2 (5 bases). There are 12 residues in the CDR3. Between the trimmed V and J ends, which lost 8 bases and 6 bases, there was a span of 12 bases. Germline values: CDR1 WNHNN, CDR2 SYGVQD (reference sequence). The CDR3 sequence is CASSRGWDTQYF. DNA for the CDR3: TGCGCCAGCTCCCGAGGGTGGGATACGCAGTATTTT.

By share of the sample, this clone is medium-sized. V usage is TRBV4-1 and J usage is TRBJ2-1; TRBD2 agrees at 10 bases. Germline CDR1 and CDR2: MGHRA and YSYEKL. This CDR3 is 17 amino acids long. The ends lost 3 bases at V and 5 bases at J; junction bases unmatched: 10. The CDR3 DNA reads as TGCGCCAGCAGCCAGGGTAGCGGGGGGCCAGGAGACAATGAGCAGTTCTTC. It specifies CASSQGSGGPGDNEQFF.

The J gene is TRBJ1-5, the V gene TRBV6-6; D unclear. Germline-derived CDR1 and CDR2 are MNHNY and SVGAGI (reference sequence). CDR3 length: 13 amino acids. With 0 bases removed from V and 7 bases from J, the gap between germline ends came to 7 bases. CDR3 protein: CASSYSREQPQHF. The DNA of the CDR3 is TGTGCCAGCAGTTACTCAAGGGAACAGCCCCAGCATTTT.

This clone was found once. The V call is TRBV5-4, the J call TRBJ1-4; D unclear. This CDR3 comprises 14 residues. V was trimmed by 0 bases and J by 5 bases, leaving 8 bases between them. CDR1 and CDR2 from the germline V gene are SGHNT and YYREEE (reference sequence). CDR3 nucleotide sequence: TGTGCCAGCAGCTTGGATGTATCCAATGAAAAACTGTTTTTT. Protein: CASSLDVSNEKLFF.

The chain uses TRBV5-6 and TRBJ2-7; perhaps D is TRBD1 or TRBD2 (5 bases each). The CDR3 is made up of 16 amino acids. The V end lost 6 bases, the J end lost 1 base, and 20 bases lay between the germline ends. The germline V gene has CDR1 SGHDT and CDR2 YYEEEE. CDR3 amino acids: CASTQTGTLKSYEQYF. The CDR3 coding sequence is TGTGCCAGCACCCAGACCGGGACCCTCAAGTCCTACGAGCAGTACTTC.

The chain couples TRBV5-4 to TRBJ1-6, with 10 bases fitting TRBD1. The germline V gene has CDR1 SGHNT and CDR2 YYREEE (reference sequence). This CDR3 has 16 residues. Germline trimming cut 4 bases from V and 8 bases from J; bases unmatched to any gene: 9. The CDR3 protein is CASSLPGQGIHSPLHF. The DNA for the CDR3 is TGTGCCAGCAGCCTACCGGGACAGGGGATACATTCACCCCTCCACTTT.

In DNA form, the CDR3 reads TGTGCCAGCAGCTTGGTAAAGACGGAGCAGTTCTTC. It specifies CASSLVKTEQFF. The gene calls are TRBV5-6 and TRBJ2-1; unclear D gene. This CDR3 is 12 amino acids long. Trimming stripped 0 bases from V and 10 bases from J, with 8 bases between. Germline V lookup: CDR1 SGHDT, CDR2 YYEEEE.

The chain recombines TRBV7-8 with TRBJ2-7; a possible D gene is TRBD2 (7 bases). CDR3 length equals 14 residues. Per germline, CDR1 SGHVS and CDR2 FQNEAQ. Trimming took 5 bases from V and 7 from J, leaving 18 bases between them. The CDR3 region is CASSQNRGAGEQYF. As DNA, the CDR3 is TGTGCCAGCAGCCAGAATCGGGGGGCGGGGGAGCAGTACTTC.

This chain links TRBV18 with TRBJ1-1; maybe TRBD1 (5 bases). Germline loops: CDR1 KGHSH, CDR2 LQKENI. This CDR3 has 15 residues. V lost 2 bases and J 0 bases, leaving 10 bases between the germline ends. This CDR3 is CASSPFGGVNTEAFF. The CDR3 DNA is TGTGCCAGCTCACCATTTGGGGGAGTGAACACTGAAGCTTTCTTT.

This chain links TRBV19 with TRBJ1-1; D is unclear. The germline V and J ends were trimmed by 5 bases and 4 bases, with 14 bases remaining between them. Germline values: CDR1 LNHDA, CDR2 SQIVND (reference sequence). This CDR3 contains 14 residues. Written as DNA, the CDR3 is TGTGCCAGTAGTGCCAAACGAGTTGGCACTGAAGCTTTCTTT. Translated: CASSAKRVGTEAFF. Drawing the rest from reference TRBV19 and TRBJ1-1, the complete variable domain is DGGITQSPKYLFRKEGQNVTLSCEQNLNHDAMYWYRQDPGQGLRLIYYSQIVNDFQKGDIAEGYSVSREKKESFPLTVTSAQKNPTAFYLCASSAKRVGTEAFFGQGTRLTVV.

The chain employs TRBV18 and TRBJ1-3; D remains ambiguous. The germline gives CDR1 KGHSH, CDR2 LQKENI. The CDR3 spans 16 residues. Trimming stripped 3 bases from V and 0 bases from J, with 12 bases between. CDR3 nucleotide sequence: TGTGCCAGCTCACCCCCTGAGGCCCGCTCTGGAAACACCATATATTTT. It is translated as CASSPPEARSGNTIYF.

This clone occurred a few times. The chain couples TRBV6-6 to TRBJ1-1; D might be TRBD1 (5 bases). Between the trimmed V and J ends, which lost 6 bases and 5 bases, there was a span of 7 bases. This CDR3 spans 11 amino acids. Germline-derived CDR1 and CDR2 are MNHNY and SVGAGI (reference sequence). The CDR3 sequence is CASRWGTEAFF. The DNA for the CDR3 is TGTGCCAGCAGGTGGGGGACTGAAGCTTTCTTT.

The genes are TRBV5-1 and TRBJ2-2; weak D call: TRBD1 (6 bases). This CDR3 has 16 amino acids. Looked up from germline, CDR1 is SGHRS and CDR2 is YFSETQ. Trimming removed 0 bases at V and 0 bases at J, with 9 bases between. The DNA of the CDR3 is TGCGCCAGCAGCTTGGCCGGGACATCGAACACCGGGGAGCTGTTTTTT. Translating it yields CASSLAGTSNTGELFF.

This clone was seen ten or more times. This chain links TRBV6-5 with TRBJ1-6; 8 bases agree with TRBD1. Looked up from germline, CDR1 is MNHEY and CDR2 is SVGAGI. The CDR3 spans 15 residues. With V trimmed by 0 bases and J by 5 bases, 0 bases remained unmatched. This chain's CDR3 is CASSYSGQDNSPLHF. Here the CDR3 DNA reads TGTGCCAGCAGTTACTCGGGACAGGATAATTCACCCCTCCACTTT.

The rearrangement links TRBV6-1 to TRBJ2-7; D could derive from TRBD1 or TRBD2 (5 bases each). V was pared by 3 bases and J by 4 bases, with 16 bases between. This CDR3 is built from 15 residues. Germline values: CDR1 MNHNS, CDR2 SASEGT. CDR3 sequence reads: CASSESAGSGYEQYF. The CDR3 bases are TGTGCCAGCAGTGAGTCGGCAGGGAGTGGTTACGAGCAGTACTTC.

The chain uses TRBV19 and TRBJ2-3, with TRBD2 matching 8 bases. CDR1 LNHDA and CDR2 SQIVND come from the germline V gene (reference sequence). The CDR3 extends over 15 amino acids. V shed 5 bases and J 3 bases; nucleotides not matched to a gene: 7. The CDR3 protein is CASSHGTRGTDTQYF. The CDR3 coding sequence is TGTGCCAGTAGTCACGGGACTAGGGGGACAGATACGCAGTATTTT. The complete variable domain, with remaining parts taken from reference TRBV19 and TRBJ2-3, reads DGGITQSPKYLFRKEGQNVTLSCEQNLNHDAMYWYRQDPGQGLRLIYYSQIVNDFQKGDIAEGYSVSREKKESFPLTVTSAQKNPTAFYLCASSHGTRGTDTQYFGPGTRLTVL.

The V call is TRBV7-2, the J call TRBJ1-2; D is uncertain. Germline assignment: CDR1 SGHTA and CDR2 FQGNSA. V dropped 5 bases and J dropped 4 bases, with 8 bases sitting between them. The CDR3 totals 12 residues. The CDR3 nucleotides read TGTGCCAGCAGCCTTGACGGCTATGGCTACACCTTC. This encodes CASSLDGYGYTF.

Written as DNA, the CDR3 is TGTGCCAGCAGCTTTGACGGGGAGGAGACCCAGTACTTC. Translation gives CASSFDGEETQYF. This chain connects TRBV7-7 to TRBJ2-5; tentatively, D is TRBD2 (5 bases). The germline V and J ends were trimmed by 3 bases and 5 bases, with 10 bases remaining between them. The CDR3 runs to 13 residues. The germline V gene has CDR1 SSHAT and CDR2 FNYEAQ (reference sequence).

This chain links TRBV5-8 with TRBJ2-5; perhaps TRBD1 as D (6 bases). Trimming shortened V by 0 bases and J by 5 bases, and 11 bases separated the two germline ends. Germline CDR1 and CDR2: SGHTS and YDEGEE. The length of the CDR3 is 14 residues. The CDR3 nucleotides are TGTGCCAGCAGCTTGGATGGACAGAGGGAGACCCAGTACTTC. Encoded protein: CASSLDGQRETQYF.

This chain links TRBV7-8 with TRBJ2-5, with D uncertain. Germline assignment: CDR1 SGHVS and CDR2 FQNEAQ. CDR3 size: 16 residues. Trimming pared 2 bases from V and 4 bases from J, leaving 17 bases between. DNA for the CDR3: TGTGCCAGCAGCTTAATTGGTCGGGCTAGGAGAGAGACCCAGTACTTC. This sequence encodes CASSLIGRARRETQYF.

The CDR3 reads CASRGYSNTGELFF. CDR3 DNA sequence: TGTGCCAGCAGGGGTTACTCGAACACCGGGGAGCTGTTTTTT. This rearrangement joins TRBV6-5 to TRBJ2-2; no clear D. CDR1 MNHEY and CDR2 SVGAGI come from the germline V gene. V lost 6 bases to trimming and J lost 0 bases, with 8 bases between them. The CDR3 loop spans 14 amino acids.

The chain couples TRBV6-5 to TRBJ2-5; D is ambiguous. The CDR3 has 13 residues. CDR1 MNHEY and CDR2 SVGAGI come from the germline V gene. V lost 7 bases and J lost 7, with 16 bases in between. This chain's CDR3 is CASTSTAKGTQYF. The CDR3 region has the DNA TGTGCCAGCACCTCGACCGCAAAAGGGACCCAGTACTTC.

The chain couples TRBV5-4 to TRBJ1-1, with 7 bases lining up with TRBD1. CDR3 length: 15 residues. The germline V gene has CDR1 SGHNT and CDR2 YYREEE (reference sequence). Germline trimming cut 0 bases from V and 2 bases from J; bases unmatched to any gene: 4. The CDR3 spells CASSLVRDSNTEAFF. In DNA, the CDR3 is TGTGCCAGCAGCTTGGTGCGGGACAGTAACACTGAAGCTTTCTTT.

The CDR3 DNA is TGTGCCAGCTCACCAGCGGCGCAAGAGACCCAGTACTTC. Protein product: CASSPAAQETQYF. V is TRBV18 and J is TRBJ2-5; the D is unclear. The CDR3 length is 13 residues. The V gene's germline CDR1 is KGHSH and CDR2 LQKENI. V was cut by 2 bases and J by 2 bases, with 6 bases left in between.